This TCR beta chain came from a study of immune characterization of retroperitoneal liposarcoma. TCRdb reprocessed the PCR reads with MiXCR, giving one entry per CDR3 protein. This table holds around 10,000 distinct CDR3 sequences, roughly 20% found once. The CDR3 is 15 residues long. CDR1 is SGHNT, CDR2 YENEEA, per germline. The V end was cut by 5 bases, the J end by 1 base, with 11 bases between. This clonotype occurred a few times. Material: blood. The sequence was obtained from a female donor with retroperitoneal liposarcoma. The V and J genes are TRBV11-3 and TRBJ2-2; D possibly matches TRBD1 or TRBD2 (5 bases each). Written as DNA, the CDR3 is TGTGCCAGCAGCCCATCGGGACGGAACACCGGGGAGCTGTTTTTT. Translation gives CASSPSGRNTGELFF.